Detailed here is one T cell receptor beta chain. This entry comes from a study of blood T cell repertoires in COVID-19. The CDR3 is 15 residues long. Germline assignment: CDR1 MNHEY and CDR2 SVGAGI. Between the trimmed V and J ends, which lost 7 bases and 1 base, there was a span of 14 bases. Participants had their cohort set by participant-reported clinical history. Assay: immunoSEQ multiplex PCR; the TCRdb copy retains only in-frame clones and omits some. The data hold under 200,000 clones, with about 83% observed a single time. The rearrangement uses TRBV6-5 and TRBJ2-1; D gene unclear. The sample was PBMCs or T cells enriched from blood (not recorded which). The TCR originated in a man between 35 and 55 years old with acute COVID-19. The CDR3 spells CASKTQRWSYNEQFF. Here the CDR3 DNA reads TGTGCCAGCAAGACCCAGCGTTGGTCCTACAATGAGCAGTTCTTC.